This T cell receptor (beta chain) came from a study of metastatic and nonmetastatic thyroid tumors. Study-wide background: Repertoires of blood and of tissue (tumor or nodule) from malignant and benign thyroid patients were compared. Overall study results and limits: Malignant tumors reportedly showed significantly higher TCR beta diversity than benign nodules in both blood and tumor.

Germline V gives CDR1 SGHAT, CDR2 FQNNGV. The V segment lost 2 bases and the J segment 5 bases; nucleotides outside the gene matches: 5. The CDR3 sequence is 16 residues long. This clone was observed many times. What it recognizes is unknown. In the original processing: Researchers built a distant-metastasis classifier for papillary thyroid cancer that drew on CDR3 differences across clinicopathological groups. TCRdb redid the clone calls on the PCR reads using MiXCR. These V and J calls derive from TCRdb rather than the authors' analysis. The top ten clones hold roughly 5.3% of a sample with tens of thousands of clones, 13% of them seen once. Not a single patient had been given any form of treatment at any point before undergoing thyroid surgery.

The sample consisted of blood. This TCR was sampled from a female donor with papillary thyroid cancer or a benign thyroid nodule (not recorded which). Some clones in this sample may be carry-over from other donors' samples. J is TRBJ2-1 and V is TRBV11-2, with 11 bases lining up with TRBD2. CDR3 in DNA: TGTGCCAGCAGCTTATCCTTACTAGCGGGAGACAATGAGCAGTTCTTC. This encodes CASSLSLLAGDNEQFF. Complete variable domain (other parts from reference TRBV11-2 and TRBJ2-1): EAGVAQSPRYKIIEKRQSVAFWCNPISGHATLYWYQQILGQGPKLLIQFQNNGVVDDSQLPKDRFSAERLKGVDSTLKIQPAKLEDSAVYLCASSLSLLAGDNEQFFGPGTRLTVL.